The 23 T cell receptor beta chains in this list originate from one sample, sequenced in a study of radiotherapy plus CTLA-4 blockade in lung cancer (dated by TCRdb to about 2018). The protocol used for the library was the immunoSEQ multiplex PCR assay. TCRdb stores this immuneACCESS table with in-frame sequences only. Part of the clones is absent; in the studies checked, under half of the shortfall reflects unresolved V genes, and no reason is known for the rest. The sample table contains approximately 95,000 clones; only one count was recorded for 82% of them. Together, the top ten hold roughly 3.5% of the sample. Sample: peripheral blood, taken from a patient treated with radiotherapy plus ipilimumab. The receptor set was obtained from a human donor with non-small cell lung cancer who had a partial response to radiotherapy plus ipilimumab.

This clone came up once. The V gene is TRBV19, the J gene TRBJ1-1; D gene ambiguous. V lost 2 bases and J lost 7, with 11 bases in between. The CDR3 is 13 residues long. Germline CDR1 is LNHDA and CDR2 is SQIVND (reference sequence). CDR3 amino acids: CASSISRSSEAFF. CDR3 bases: TGTGCCAGTAGTATATCGAGATCAAGTGAAGCTTTCTTT.

In DNA form, the CDR3 reads TGTGCCTCCCGGGAGAGTCCCCACAATGAGCAGTTCTTC. Amino acid sequence: CASRESPHNEQFF. The chain is built from TRBV7-2 and TRBJ2-1; possible D gene TRBD2, 6 bases. The V gene's germline CDR1 is SGHTA and CDR2 FQGNSA. This CDR3 region has 13 residues. Trimming removed 11 bases from V and 5 bases from J, with 16 bases in between.

This chain joins TRBV10-2 and TRBJ1-2; 10 bases align to TRBD1. The J segment lost 7 bases and the V segment lost 10 bases, leaving 21 bases of the junction unmatched. This CDR3 spans 17 amino acids. The germline V gene encodes CDR1 WSHSY and CDR2 SAAADI. The CDR3 loop is CATKGGDRGIEGPGYTF. CDR3 in DNA: TGCGCCACCAAGGGGGGGGACAGGGGAATTGAAGGCCCTGGCTACACCTTC.

V and J are TRBV9 and TRBJ1-3; TRBD1 agrees at 7 bases. The J call may be in error: the DNA end matches TRBJ2-2 better. This CDR3 is 15 amino acids long. Germline loops: CDR1 SGDLS, CDR2 YYNGEE. CDR3 region: CASSDGTVDTGELFF. CDR3 coding DNA: TGTGCCAGCAGCGACGGGACAGTGGACACCGGGGAGCTGTTTTTT.

This rearrangement joins TRBV30 to TRBJ2-5; D is unclear. CDR3 length: 14 amino acids. CDR1 and CDR2 (germline): GTSNPN, SVGIG (reference sequence). The V end lost 1 base, the J end lost 1 base, and 10 bases lay between the germline ends. CDR3: CAWSGLWVQETQYF. DNA of the CDR3: TGTGCCTGGAGTGGACTGTGGGTCCAAGAGACCCAGTACTTC. The complete variable domain, with remaining parts taken from reference TRBV30 and TRBJ2-5, reads SQTIHQWPATLVQPVGSPLSLECTVEGTSNPNLYWYRQAAGRGLQLLFYSVGIGQISSEVPQNLSASRPQDRQFILSSKKLLLSDSGFYLCAWSGLWVQETQYFGPGTRLLVL.

The chain joins TRBV5-5 to TRBJ2-6; 8 bases map to TRBD1. J was trimmed by 3 bases and V by 9 bases; bases with no gene match: 17. CDR3 size: 18 residues. The germline V gene encodes CDR1 SGHKS and CDR2 YYEKEE (reference sequence). CDR3 in amino acids: CATSRADRGVGGANVLTF. The CDR3 coding sequence is TGTGCCACCTCCCGCGCAGACAGGGGAGTAGGTGGGGCCAACGTCCTGACTTTC.

This clone was picked up one time. The gene calls are TRBV19 and TRBJ2-3, with D unclear. Looked up from germline, CDR1 is LNHDA and CDR2 is SQIVND (reference sequence). V dropped 5 bases and J dropped 6 bases, with 6 bases sitting between them. The CDR3 has 11 amino acids. The CDR3 DNA reads as TGTGCCAGTAGTTCTCGTGATACGCAGTATTTT. Encoded protein: CASSSRDTQYF.

The chain combines TRBV12-1 with TRBJ1-2; no DNA check was done on the table's D call, TRBD1. TRBV12-1 is a recognized pseudogene. The CDR3 has 13 residues. The CDR3, as DNA: TGTGCCAGCCGACAGGGGTTTAAGTTTGGCTACATCTTC. This sequence encodes CASRQGFKFGYIF.

J is TRBJ2-5 and V is TRBV4-1; perhaps TRBD2 as D (5 bases). Germline CDR1 MGHRA, CDR2 YSYEKL. The V end lost 1 base, the J end lost 4 bases, and 16 bases lay between the germline ends. CDR3 size: 16 residues. The CDR3 coding sequence is TGCGCCAGCAGCCAAGCACCGGGCGGGCGGCGAGAGACCCAGTACTTC. Translated: CASSQAPGGRRETQYF.

The chain recombines TRBV28 with TRBJ2-7; 9 bases agree with TRBD1. CDR3 length: 15 amino acids. V dropped 7 bases and J dropped 4; count of bases not matched to a gene: 11. CDR1 and CDR2 from the germline V gene are MDHEN and SYDVKM. This CDR3 is CASTRGGTGPYEQYF. The CDR3 DNA reads TGTGCCAGCACCCGAGGGGGGACAGGGCCTTACGAGCAGTACTTC.

With respect to this clone: This specimen includes other DNA sequences encoding the same CDR3. The chain links TRBV28 to TRBJ2-3; 10 nucleotides line up with TRBD2. Germline-derived CDR1 and CDR2 are MDHEN and SYDVKM. Trimming at V came to 10 bases and at J to 0 bases, leaving 22 bases not matched to a gene. This CDR3 spans 20 amino acids. The CDR3 loop is CAISGGVAGGLEYSTDTQYF. The CDR3 DNA follows: TGTGCCATTTCCGGGGGAGTAGCGGGAGGCCTCGAGTATAGCACAGATACGCAGTATTTT.

The chain links TRBV7-3 to TRBJ2-1; D not certain. Germline-derived CDR1 and CDR2 are SGHTA and FQGTGA. V was shortened by 1 base and J by 2 bases, with 12 bases between the two germline ends. The CDR3 totals 16 residues. The CDR3 DNA sequence: TGTGCCAGCAGCTTAATTGCTAGTAGTACCTACAATGAGCAGTTCTTC. Its translation: CASSLIASSTYNEQFF.

The rearrangement uses TRBV27 and TRBJ2-7, with 8 nucleotides matching TRBD1. This CDR3 comprises 14 residues. In germline, CDR1 is MNHEY, CDR2 SMNVEV (reference sequence). Germline trimming cut 5 bases from V and 3 bases from J; bases unmatched to any gene: 6. The CDR3 sequence is CASSHRDRIYEQYF. The CDR3 DNA sequence: TGTGCCAGCAGTCACCGGGACAGGATCTACGAGCAGTACTTC.

This chain links TRBV28 with TRBJ2-1, with 14 positions matching TRBD2. Germline CDR1 MDHEN, CDR2 SYDVKM. The CDR3 has 15 residues. With V trimmed by 8 bases and J by 7 bases, 7 bases remained unmatched. CDR3 protein: CASGSTSGRVNEQFF. The DNA for the CDR3 is TGTGCCAGCGGATCGACTAGCGGGAGGGTAAATGAGCAGTTCTTC.

The gene calls are TRBV6-5 and TRBJ2-2; D is perhaps TRBD1 (5 bases). In germline, CDR1 is MNHEY, CDR2 SVGAGI. Between the trimmed V and J ends, which lost 4 bases and 5 bases, there was a span of 14 bases. This CDR3 has 15 residues. Here the CDR3 DNA reads TGTGCCAGCAGTTCCCCGTTGGGGCGGACCGGGGAGCTGTTTTTT. It translates to CASSSPLGRTGELFF.

This clone was found a few times. The chain is built from TRBV6-1 and TRBJ2-7; TRBD1 might be the D (6 bases). The CDR3 length is 15 residues. Germline-derived CDR1 and CDR2 are MNHNS and SASEGT. V gave up 2 bases and J gave up 2 bases, with 13 bases separating them. CDR3 sequence: CASSETHRAPYEQYF. As DNA, the CDR3 is TGTGCCAGCAGTGAAACCCACAGGGCCCCCTACGAGCAGTACTTC.

The chain has TRBV7-9 and TRBJ2-7; the D gene is possibly TRBD2 (5 bases). Germline CDR1 SEHNR, CDR2 FQNEAQ (reference sequence). V lost 4 bases and J lost 1, with 14 bases in between. The CDR3 is 15 amino acids. The CDR3 coding sequence is TGTGCCAGCAGCTCGCCGTACGGGGATTCCTACGAGCAGTACTTC. Translation: CASSSPYGDSYEQYF.

DNA of the CDR3: TGTGCCAGCAGGGGGACTAGCGGGAAAGCGGATACGCAGTATTTT. Amino acid sequence: CASRGTSGKADTQYF. This chain links TRBV28 with TRBJ2-3, with 13 bases aligning to TRBD2. CDR1 and CDR2 (germline): MDHEN, SYDVKM. V shed 6 bases, J shed 6 bases, and the junction held 6 bases outside the gene matches. This CDR3 comprises 15 residues.

The chain has TRBV9 and TRBJ2-7; 9 nucleotides agree with TRBD1. CDR1 and CDR2 (germline): SGDLS, YYNGEE. CDR3 length: 14 residues. After removal of 4 bases from V and 6 bases from J, the junction contained 8 bases not matched to a gene. CDR3 protein: CASSISGDRAEQYF. In DNA form, the CDR3 reads TGTGCCAGCAGCATTAGTGGGGACAGGGCCGAGCAGTACTTC.

V is TRBV5-4 and J is TRBJ2-5; maybe TRBD1 (6 bases). This CDR3 region has 16 residues. Looked up from germline, CDR1 is SGHNT and CDR2 is YYREEE (reference sequence). Trimming shortened V by 0 bases and J by 2 bases, and 14 bases separated the two germline ends. CDR3 residues: CASSLGGRGGQETQYF. In DNA form, the CDR3 reads TGTGCCAGCAGCTTGGGTGGCCGAGGGGGACAAGAGACCCAGTACTTC. The full variable domain, its missing parts supplied by reference TRBV5-4 and TRBJ2-5, is ETGVTQSPTHLIKTRGQQVTLRCSSQSGHNTVSWYQQALGQGPQFIFQYYREEENGRGNFPPRFSGLQFPNYSSELNVNALELDDSALYLCASSLGGRGGQETQYFGPGTRLLVL.

About this clone itself: Other DNA sequences in the sample encode the same CDR3. The genes are TRBV5-6 and TRBJ2-3; 9 positions agree with TRBD2. Germline assignment: CDR1 SGHDT and CDR2 YYEEEE. Trimming cost V 0 bases and J 3 bases; bases outside gene matches: 8. This CDR3 contains 17 residues. CDR3 bases: TGTGCCAGCAGCTTGGCGGGACTAGCAGGAGGTACAGATACGCAGTATTTT. Encoded protein: CASSLAGLAGGTDTQYF.

V and J are TRBV15 and TRBJ2-2; a possible D gene is TRBD2 (6 bases). The germline V gene encodes CDR1 LNHNV and CDR2 YYDKDF (reference sequence). Trimming left V 0 bases short and J 8 bases short, with 7 bases between. The CDR3 spans 13 residues. Here the CDR3 reads CATSRDGRGELFF. The CDR3 DNA reads as TGTGCCACCAGCAGAGATGGGAGGGGGGAGCTGTTTTTT. Using reference TRBV15 and TRBJ2-2 for the parts outside the CDR3, the full variable domain is DAMVIQNPRYQVTQFGKPVTLSCSQTLNHNVMYWYQQKSSQAPKLLFHYYDKDFNNEADTPDNFQSRRPNTSFCFLDIRSPGLGDTAMYLCATSRDGRGELFFGEGSRLTVL.

This chain uses TRBV10-3 with TRBJ2-2, with TRBD2 matching over 8 bases. Trimming took 3 bases from V and 7 from J; bases not matched to a gene: 10. CDR3 length: 16 residues. CDR1 is ENHRY, CDR2 SYGVKD, per germline. The DNA of the CDR3 is TGTGCCATCAGTGACCCCCGGGAGGGCCTTGGCGGGGAGCTGTTTTTT. Amino acids: CAISDPREGLGGELFF.